These 15 T cell receptor beta chains were all obtained from the same sample, sequenced in a study of T cell responses to AZD1222 COVID-19 vaccine. Assay: immunoSEQ multiplex PCR; the TCRdb copy retains only in-frame clones and omits some. The sample contains approximately 100,000 clones, about 89% of which appear only once. The specimen comprised peripheral blood, sampled 28 days after the second AZD1222 dose. These receptors all stem from an adult who received the AZD1222 COVID-19 vaccine.

The chain links TRBV10-3 to TRBJ1-2; D uncertain. CDR1 is ENHRY, CDR2 SYGVKD, per germline. Trimming stripped 0 bases from V and 5 bases from J, with 13 bases between. The CDR3 consists of 15 residues. The CDR3 spells CAISESEGIGYGYTF. The CDR3 DNA sequence: TGTGCCATCAGTGAGTCGGAGGGCATAGGGTATGGCTACACCTTC.

The chain combines TRBV11-2 with TRBJ2-7, with TRBD2 matching 11 bases. The germline V gene encodes CDR1 SGHAT and CDR2 FQNNGV. This CDR3 is built from 14 residues. The trim removed 5 bases at V and 7 bases at J, leaving 7 bases unmatched. CDR3 DNA: TGTGCCAGCAGCGAACTAGCGGGAGTAGGTGAGCAGTACTTC. Amino acid sequence: CASSELAGVGEQYF.

V and J are TRBV11-3 and TRBJ2-1; D is undetermined. There are 14 residues in the CDR3. Germline CDR1 is SGHNT and CDR2 is YENEEA. The germline V and J ends were trimmed by 1 base and 3 bases, with 7 bases remaining between them. CDR3 sequence reads: CASSLGGSYNEQFF. The DNA of the CDR3 is TGTGCCAGCAGCTTAGGAGGCAGCTACAATGAGCAGTTCTTC.

V and J are TRBV10-3 and TRBJ1-3; no definite D call. Germline loops: CDR1 ENHRY, CDR2 SYGVKD. The V and J ends lost 7 bases and 0 bases respectively, with 13 bases between them. The CDR3 consists of 15 residues. The CDR3 DNA sequence: TGTGCCATCAAACTTTCTGACCTCTCTGGAAACACCATATATTTT. Translating gives CAIKLSDLSGNTIYF.

The CDR3 sequence is CASSIGQPYEQYF. The CDR3 region has the DNA TGTGCCAGTAGTATAGGACAACCCTACGAGCAGTACTTC. The chain employs TRBV19 and TRBJ2-7; D is ambiguous. The CDR3 extends over 13 amino acids. From germline, CDR1 is LNHDA and CDR2 SQIVND (reference sequence). Trimming pared 1 base from V and 2 bases from J, leaving 6 bases between.

J is TRBJ1-1 and V is TRBV7-9; D may be TRBD1 (6 bases). V was clipped by 2 bases and J by 4 bases, with 11 bases between them. This CDR3 comprises 14 residues. Germline V gene sequence: CDR1 SEHNR, CDR2 FQNEAQ (reference sequence). Here the CDR3 DNA reads TGTGCCAGCAGCTTAAGCGGACAGAGCACTGAAGCTTTCTTT. Protein product: CASSLSGQSTEAFF.

The chain couples TRBV6-1 to TRBJ2-1, with no clear D. Looked up from germline, CDR1 is MNHNS and CDR2 is SASEGT. V gave up 2 bases and J gave up 0 bases, with 5 bases separating them. This CDR3 has 14 residues. The CDR3 DNA reads as TGTGCCAGCAGTGAATCGAGCTCCTACAATGAGCAGTTCTTC. It codes for CASSESSSYNEQFF.

V usage is TRBV7-3 and J usage is TRBJ2-1; 7 bases are a match to TRBD2. The CDR3 loop spans 15 amino acids. With 1 base clipped from V and 3 bases from J, the junction kept 3 bases outside the gene matches. CDR1 and CDR2 (germline): SGHTA, FQGTGA. The CDR3 loop reads CASSLMAGDYNEQFF. CDR3 DNA sequence: TGTGCCAGCAGCTTAATGGCGGGAGACTACAATGAGCAGTTCTTC.

The rearrangement links TRBV29-1 to TRBJ2-7, with a tentative D call TRBD2 (6 bases). The V and J ends lost 7 bases and 2 bases respectively, with 12 bases between them. Germline V gene data show CDR1 as SQVTM and CDR2 as ANQGSEA. The CDR3 is 12 residues long. DNA for the CDR3: TGCAGCGGGAGGGACGGGACCTACGAGCAGTACTTC. This encodes CSGRDGTYEQYF.

The V and J genes are TRBV13 and TRBJ2-5; 8 bases agree with TRBD2. V was pared by 8 bases and J by 5 bases, with 7 bases of the junction left unmatched. The CDR3 spans 13 residues. Germline V CDR1 and CDR2: PRHDT, FYEKMQ (reference sequence). As DNA, the CDR3 is TGTGCCAGCGGGGGAGCGGGAGTGGAGACCCAGTACTTC. It is translated as CASGGAGVETQYF.

This chain links TRBV10-3 with TRBJ2-3, with 7 positions matching TRBD2. Trimming at V came to 0 bases and at J to 8 bases, leaving 5 bases not matched to a gene. CDR3 length: 14 residues. The V gene's germline CDR1 is ENHRY and CDR2 SYGVKD. CDR3 protein: CAISESSSGGTQYF. CDR3 bases: TGTGCCATCAGTGAGTCGAGCTCGGGGGGTACGCAGTATTTT.

This clone turned up a few times. This sequence joins TRBV28 and TRBJ1-1; D is unclear. CDR1 is MDHEN, CDR2 SYDVKM, per germline. V was trimmed by 8 bases and J by 7 bases, leaving 11 bases between them. This CDR3 contains 11 residues. CDR3 sequence: CASATGDEAFF. In DNA, the CDR3 is TGTGCCAGCGCGACTGGGGATGAAGCTTTCTTT.

This chain connects TRBV24-1 to TRBJ2-3; D might be TRBD1 (6 bases). From germline, CDR1 is KGHDR and CDR2 SFDVKD. The CDR3 sequence is 14 residues long. The V and J ends lost 3 bases and 5 bases respectively, with 11 bases between them. CDR3 sequence: CATSDRSRGDTQYF. CDR3 sequence (DNA): TGTGCCACCAGTGATCGGTCCAGGGGAGATACGCAGTATTTT.

The chain combines TRBV5-1 with TRBJ1-2; 9 bases are shared with TRBD1. The CDR3 contains 15 residues. CDR1 is SGHRS and CDR2 is YFSETQ in the germline V gene. Trimming cost V 4 bases and J 7 bases; bases outside gene matches: 11. CDR3 in amino acids: CASSIQGAAEPGYTF. CDR3 nucleotides: TGCGCCAGCAGCATACAGGGGGCCGCGGAGCCTGGCTACACCTTC.

The chain joins TRBV20-1 to TRBJ2-7, with D unclear. Germline values: CDR1 DFQATT, CDR2 SNEGSKA (reference sequence). V lost 3 bases to trimming and J lost 2 bases, with 20 bases between them. This CDR3 contains 16 residues. The CDR3 region is CSASSEWVADTYEQYF. CDR3 bases: TGCAGTGCTAGTTCAGAATGGGTAGCTGATACCTACGAGCAGTACTTC.